The rows below give T cell receptor beta chains drawn from one sample of a study of OX40 agonist ivuxolimab in advanced cancers. Only in-frame clones appear in the TCRdb table, and some are missing; sequencing was by immunoSEQ multiplex PCR. The sample lists some 130,000 clones; around 91% were seen once. The source was CD4+ or CD8+ T cells sorted from blood, collected in a trial of the OX40 agonist ivuxolimab. The receptors shown here come from an adult with an advanced solid tumor such as melanoma, head and neck, liver or kidney cancer. Both conserved end residues are part of each CDR3. Each record gives: V gene, J gene, clone size, D gene, CDR3 DNA, CDR3 protein. D genes are given only for firm matches. Size values are once, few and many counts, or a class for expanded clones, and some rows have none.

V gene: TRBV12-5
J gene: TRBJ1-5
clone size: .
D gene: .
CDR3 DNA: TGTGCTAGGGGCTACAAGTCCCGTTCTCAGCCCCAGCATTTT
CDR3 protein: CARGYKSRSQPQHF

V gene: TRBV5-1
J gene: TRBJ2-5
clone size: .
D gene: .
CDR3 DNA: TGCGCCAGCAGCCTGAGGGGGGTCCAAGAGACCCAGTACTTC
CDR3 protein: CASSLRGVQETQYF

V gene: TRBV5-4
J gene: TRBJ1-1
clone size: .
D gene: .
CDR3 DNA: TGTGCCAGCAGCCGGGAGGGCAGGGGCACTGAAGCTTTCTTT
CDR3 protein: CASSREGRGTEAFF

V gene: TRBV11-2
J gene: TRBJ2-1
clone size: few
D gene: TRBD2
CDR3 DNA: TGTGCCAGCAGCCCCATCGGGGGGGAAAACCACAATGAGCAGTTCTTC
CDR3 protein: CASSPIGGENHNEQFF

V gene: TRBV19
J gene: TRBJ2-6
clone size: .
D gene: .
CDR3 DNA: TGTGCCAGTACCCCTTTGGGCTCTGGGGCCAACGTCCTGACTTTC
CDR3 protein: CASTPLGSGANVLTF

V gene: TRBV5-5
J gene: TRBJ2-6
clone size: .
D gene: .
CDR3 DNA: TGTGCCAGCAGCTTGTTTTCTGGGGCCAACGTCCTGACTTTC
CDR3 protein: CASSLFSGANVLTF

V gene: TRBV28
J gene: TRBJ1-5
clone size: .
D gene: TRBD1
CDR3 DNA: TGTGCCAGCAACCCCCACAGGGGTAACAATCAGCCCCAGCATTTT
CDR3 protein: CASNPHRGNNQPQHF

V gene: TRBV10-1
J gene: TRBJ2-3
clone size: .
D gene: TRBD2
CDR3 DNA: TGCGCCAGCAGGACCCCTGGCGGGGGGCGGGCAGATACGCAGTATTTT
CDR3 protein: CASRTPGGGRADTQYF

V gene: TRBV11-2
J gene: TRBJ1-1
clone size: .
D gene: .
CDR3 DNA: TGTGCCAGCAGCTTATCGGGCTGGGTTAACACTGAAGCTTTCTTT
CDR3 protein: CASSLSGWVNTEAFF

V gene: TRBV28
J gene: TRBJ2-7
clone size: .
D gene: .
CDR3 DNA: TGTGCCAGCAGCGAAGGGCCAGGAGAGCAGTACTTC
CDR3 protein: CASSEGPGEQYF

V gene: TRBV6-5
J gene: TRBJ2-7
clone size: .
D gene: .
CDR3 DNA: TGTGCCAGCAGTTTACCCGGGACTTACTACGAGCAGTACTTC
CDR3 protein: CASSLPGTYYEQYF

V gene: TRBV11-2
J gene: TRBJ1-3
clone size: .
D gene: .
CDR3 DNA: TGTGCCAGCGGAGATGACATTTCTGGAAACACCATATATTTT
CDR3 protein: CASGDDISGNTIYF

V gene: TRBV7-3
J gene: TRBJ2-3
clone size: .
D gene: .
CDR3 DNA: TGTGCCAGCAGCAACGCCGGGAGCACGGATACGCAGTATTTT
CDR3 protein: CASSNAGSTDTQYF

V gene: TRBV5-1
J gene: TRBJ2-7
clone size: .
D gene: .
CDR3 DNA: TGCGCCAGCAGCTCCGGACAGAGTTTCAACGAGCAGTACTTC
CDR3 protein: CASSSGQSFNEQYF

V gene: TRBV7-2
J gene: TRBJ1-6
clone size: .
D gene: .
CDR3 DNA: TGTGCCAGCAGCTTAGACAGTTTTGGTTCACCCCTCCACTTT
CDR3 protein: CASSLDSFGSPLHF

V gene: TRBV21-1
J gene: TRBJ1-1
clone size: .
D gene: .
CDR3 DNA: TGTGCCAGCAAAACCCCATGGGACCCCGAGGACACTGAAGCTTTCTTT
CDR3 protein: CASKTPWDPEDTEAFF

V gene: TRBV29-1
J gene: TRBJ2-1
clone size: .
D gene: .
CDR3 DNA: TGCAGCGTTGTACAGGGAGACTCCCTTAAGCAGTTCTTC
CDR3 protein: CSVVQGDSLKQFF

V gene: TRBV21-1
J gene: TRBJ2-1
clone size: .
D gene: .
CDR3 DNA: TGTGCCAGCACCGCGGCCAATCACAGGAGGGCCTACAATGAGCAGTTCTTC
CDR3 protein: CASTAANHRRAYNEQFF

V gene: TRBV5-6
J gene: TRBJ2-2
clone size: .
D gene: .
CDR3 DNA: TGTGCCAGCAGCGGACTACCAGATACCGGGGAGCTGTTTTTT
CDR3 protein: CASSGLPDTGELFF

V gene: TRBV18
J gene: TRBJ1-1
clone size: .
D gene: .
CDR3 DNA: TGTGCCAGCTCCCCACAGCCCTCAGGGGCCGGTTCTGAAGCTTTCTTT
CDR3 protein: CASSPQPSGAGSEAFF

V gene: TRBV30
J gene: TRBJ2-3
clone size: .
D gene: .
CDR3 DNA: TGTGCCTGGGAGGGGGGGCGTGTAGATACGCAGTATTTT
CDR3 protein: CAWEGGRVDTQYF

V gene: TRBV5-8
J gene: TRBJ1-4
clone size: .
D gene: .
CDR3 DNA: TGTGCCAGCAGCTTGATCGGGGGAGCGACCACTTCCACTAATGAAAAACTGTTTTTT
CDR3 protein: CASSLIGGATTSTNEKLFF

V gene: TRBV2
J gene: TRBJ2-1
clone size: once
D gene: .
CDR3 DNA: TGTGCCAGCGTGGCGCGCTTCTCCTACAATGAGCAGTTCTTC
CDR3 protein: CASVARFSYNEQFF

V gene: TRBV7-3
J gene: TRBJ2-5
clone size: .
D gene: .
CDR3 DNA: TGTGCCAGCAGCTTAATGGGCCAGGGGCTCCAAGAGACCCAGTACTTC
CDR3 protein: CASSLMGQGLQETQYF

V gene: TRBV7-9
J gene: TRBJ2-7
clone size: .
D gene: .
CDR3 DNA: TGTGCCAGCAGCTCTAGTCGGCAGGGGCTGAACGAGCAGTACTTC
CDR3 protein: CASSSSRQGLNEQYF

V gene: TRBV7-2
J gene: TRBJ2-7
clone size: .
D gene: .
CDR3 DNA: TGTGCCAGCAGCTTAAGGGGTGATTCAGGGATCGGCTACGAGCAGTACTTC
CDR3 protein: CASSLRGDSGIGYEQYF

V gene: TRBV5-6
J gene: TRBJ2-7
clone size: .
D gene: .
CDR3 DNA: TGTGCCAGCAGCTTGACAGACAACGAGCAGTACTTC
CDR3 protein: CASSLTDNEQYF

V gene: TRBV5-1
J gene: TRBJ2-7
clone size: .
D gene: .
CDR3 DNA: TGCGCCAGCAGCTTGGGGTTCATCTCCTACGAGCAGTACTTC
CDR3 protein: CASSLGFISYEQYF

V gene: TRBV7-9
J gene: TRBJ1-4
clone size: few
D gene: .
CDR3 DNA: TGTGCCAGCAGCAGGACCGTTGACGTTGAAAAACTGTTTTTT
CDR3 protein: CASSRTVDVEKLFF

V gene: TRBV2
J gene: TRBJ2-3
clone size: few
D gene: .
CDR3 DNA: TGTGCCAGCAGGTCCCATCCAGATACGCAGTATTTT
CDR3 protein: CASRSHPDTQYF

V gene: TRBV18
J gene: TRBJ2-7
clone size: .
D gene: .
CDR3 DNA: TGTGCCAGCTCACCTGGGCAAGGCGAGCAGTACTTC
CDR3 protein: CASSPGQGEQYF

V gene: TRBV5-4
J gene: TRBJ2-3
clone size: .
D gene: TRBD2
CDR3 DNA: TGTGCCAGCACCTTTACAGGGACTAGCGGGGGGTTAGATACGCAGTATTTT
CDR3 protein: CASTFTGTSGGLDTQYF

V gene: TRBV10-3
J gene: TRBJ2-5
clone size: .
D gene: .
CDR3 DNA: TGTGCCATCAGTTGGGGGGTGGCAGACCAAGAGACCCAGTACTTC
CDR3 protein: CAISWGVADQETQYF